Listed below are T cell receptor beta chains from one sample, sequenced in a study of T cell responses to AZD1222 COVID-19 vaccine. Sequencing used immunoSEQ multiplex PCR; TCRdb keeps in-frame clones, though not all of them. The table has some 130,000 clones, roughly 90% seen once; the top ten hold more than 7.5%. Sequences were derived from peripheral blood, sampled on day 0 of AZD1222 vaccination. These receptors were taken from an adult in good health. Both conserved end residues are part of each CDR3.

TRBV7-9 | CASSLFGHPTLANYGYTF
TRBV19 | CASSLGRENTEAFF
TRBV6-5 | CASTRMGNEQFF
TRBV24-1 | CATSDARGLEGYTF
TRBV7-8 | CASSLVETSNQPQHF
TRBV28 | CASSPGGAGRLYGYTF
TRBV2 | CASRFSGANVLTF
TRBV25-1 | CASRTALNTEAFF
TRBV2 | CASSTRQGNTEAFF
TRBV5-1 | CASSPGTAYTGELFF
TRBV5-6 | CASSWGQGAAYYGYTF
TRBV2 | CASTLGLAGGPGTDTQYF
TRBV9 | CASSVAPGSPLHF
TRBV30 | CAWSPDPTGGQYF
TRBV27 | CASSPQGAWNQPQHF
TRBV2 | CASNPEGQPQHF
TRBV27 | CASSGAFSYEQYF
TRBV30 | CAWNLEASGTYEQFF
TRBV28 | CASSFVTSGSYEQYF
TRBV9 | CASSTTLSSYNEQFF
TRBV3-1/TRBV3-2 | CASSPQGAIAGELFF
TRBV24-1 | CATSDLSSMATQYF
TRBV27 | CASSSSSGEAFYEQYF
TRBV7-6 | CASSWGQGSTDTQYF
TRBV5-1 | CASSLDLASYGYTF
TRBV11-2 | CASSPLTYRGRLGGYTF
TRBV19 | CASSIGRGTYNEQFF
TRBV11-1 | CASSSDRRTEAFF
TRBV5-1 | CASSGTAKETQYF
TRBV27 | CASSLGTGGGTQYF
TRBV18 | CASSPPETQYF
TRBV5-3 | CARSLEGLTSEANTGELFF
TRBV2 | CASRPSEGSPLHF
TRBV28 | CASRPGLADYEQYF
TRBV9 | CASSSRLVDTQYF